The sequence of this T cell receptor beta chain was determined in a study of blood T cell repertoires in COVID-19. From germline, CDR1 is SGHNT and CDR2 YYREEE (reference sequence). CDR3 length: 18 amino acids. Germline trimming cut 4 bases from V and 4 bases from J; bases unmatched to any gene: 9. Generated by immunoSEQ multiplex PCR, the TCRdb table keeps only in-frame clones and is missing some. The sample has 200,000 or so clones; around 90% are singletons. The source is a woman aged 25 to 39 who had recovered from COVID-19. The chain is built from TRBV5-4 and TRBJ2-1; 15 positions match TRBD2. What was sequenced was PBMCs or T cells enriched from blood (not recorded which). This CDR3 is CASSPEGLAGGFYNEQFF. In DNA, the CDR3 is TGTGCCAGCAGCCCGGAGGGACTAGCGGGGGGATTTTACAATGAGCAGTTCTTC.